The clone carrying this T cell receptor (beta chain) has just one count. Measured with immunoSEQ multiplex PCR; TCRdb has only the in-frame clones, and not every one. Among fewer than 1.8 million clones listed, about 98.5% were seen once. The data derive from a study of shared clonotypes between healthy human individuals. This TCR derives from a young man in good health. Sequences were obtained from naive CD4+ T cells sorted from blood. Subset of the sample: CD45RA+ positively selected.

The CDR3 nucleotides read TGTGCTAGTTCGGCCGGACAGGGGATCACTGAAGCTTTCTTT. The encoded protein is CASSAGQGITEAFF. The rearrangement joins TRBV12-5 to TRBJ1-1; TRBD1 agrees at 9 bases. The trim removed 8 bases at V and 4 bases at J, leaving 8 bases unmatched. The CDR3 loop spans 14 amino acids. Germline CDR1 and CDR2: LGHNT and FRNRAP.